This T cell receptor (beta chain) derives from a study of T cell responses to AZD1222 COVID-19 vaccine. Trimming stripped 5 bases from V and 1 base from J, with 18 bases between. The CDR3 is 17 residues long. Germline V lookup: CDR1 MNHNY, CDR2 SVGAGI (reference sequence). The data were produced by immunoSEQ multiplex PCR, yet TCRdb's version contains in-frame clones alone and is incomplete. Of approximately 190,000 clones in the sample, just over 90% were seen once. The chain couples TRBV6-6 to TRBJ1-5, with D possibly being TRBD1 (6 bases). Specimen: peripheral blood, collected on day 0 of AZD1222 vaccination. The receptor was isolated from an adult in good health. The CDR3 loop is CASSPLRGGSSNQPQHF. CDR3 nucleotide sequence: TGTGCCAGCAGTCCACTCAGGGGAGGGTCGAGCAATCAGCCCCAGCATTTT.